This T cell receptor (beta chain) came from a study of shared clonotypes between healthy human individuals. The repertoire was sequenced with immunoSEQ multiplex PCR; TCRdb's copy has only in-frame clones and lacks some. The table shows some 2.3 million clones, with more than 80% occurring only once. V shed 5 bases and J 4 bases; nucleotides not matched to a gene: 10. The CDR3 extends over 17 amino acids. Per the germline V gene, CDR1 is MDHEN and CDR2 is SYDVKM. V usage is TRBV28 and J usage is TRBJ2-6, with 8 bases fitting TRBD1. This clonotype originated in a man aged 18 to 30 in good health. Some clones in this sample may be carry-over from other donors' samples. Material: naive CD4+ T cells from PBMCs. As to subset: CD45RA+ positively selected. CDR3 coding DNA: TGTGCCAGCAGTCCGGGACAGGTGCTGTCCGGGGCCAACGTCCTGACTTTC. This sequence encodes CASSPGQVLSGANVLTF.